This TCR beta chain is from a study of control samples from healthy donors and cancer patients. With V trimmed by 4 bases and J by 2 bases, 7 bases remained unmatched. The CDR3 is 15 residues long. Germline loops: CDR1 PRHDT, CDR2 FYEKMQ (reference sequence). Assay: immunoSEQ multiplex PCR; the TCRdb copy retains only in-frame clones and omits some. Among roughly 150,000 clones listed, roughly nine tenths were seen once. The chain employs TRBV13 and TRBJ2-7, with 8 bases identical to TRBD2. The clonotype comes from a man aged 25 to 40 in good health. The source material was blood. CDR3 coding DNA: TGTGCCAGCAGCTCCGAGCGGGAGTCAACCTACGAGCAGTACTTC. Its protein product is CASSSERESTYEQYF.